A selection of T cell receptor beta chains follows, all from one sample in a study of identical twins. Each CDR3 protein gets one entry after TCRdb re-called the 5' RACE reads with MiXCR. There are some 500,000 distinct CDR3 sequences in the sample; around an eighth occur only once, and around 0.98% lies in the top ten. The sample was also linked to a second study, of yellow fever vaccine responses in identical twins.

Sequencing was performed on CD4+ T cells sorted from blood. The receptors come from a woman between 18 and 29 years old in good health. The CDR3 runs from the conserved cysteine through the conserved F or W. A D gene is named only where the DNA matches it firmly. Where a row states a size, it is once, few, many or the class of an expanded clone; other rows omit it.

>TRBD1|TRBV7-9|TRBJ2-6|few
TGTGCCAGCAGCTTTGGGACAGGGCGAATAGGGGCCAACGTCCTGACTTTC
CASSFGTGRIGANVLTF
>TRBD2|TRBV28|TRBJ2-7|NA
TGTGCCAGCAGTTTATCGGCGGGAGGCGCCTACGAGCAGTACTTC
CASSLSAGGAYEQYF
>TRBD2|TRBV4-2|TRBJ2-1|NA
TGTGCCAGCAGCCCAGGACTAGCGGGAGAGTCTGTATATGAGCAGTTCTTC
CASSPGLAGESVYEQFF
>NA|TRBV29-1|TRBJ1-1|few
TGCAGCGTAGCCATTGGGGGGGACACTGAAGCTTTCTTT
CSVAIGGDTEAFF
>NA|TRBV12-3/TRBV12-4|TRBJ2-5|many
TGTGCCAGCAGTCTCAGGCAAGAGACCCAGTACTTC
CASSLRQETQYF
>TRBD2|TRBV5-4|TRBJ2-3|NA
TGTGCCAGCAGCGCGGGGGTTACCACAGATACGCAGTATTTT
CASSAGVTTDTQYF
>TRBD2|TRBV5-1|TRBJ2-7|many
TGCGCCAGCAGCTTTTTTAGTGCGGGAGCAACCTACGAGCAGTACTTC
CASSFFSAGATYEQYF
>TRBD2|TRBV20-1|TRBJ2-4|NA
TGCAGTGCTAGAGTAGCGGGTCTTAAACTAGCCAAAAACATTCAGTACTTC
CSARVAGLKLAKNIQYF
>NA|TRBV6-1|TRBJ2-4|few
TGTGCCAGCAGCGAAATCCGCCTATGTAAGGCCAAAAACATTCAGTACTTC
CASSEIRLCKAKNIQYF
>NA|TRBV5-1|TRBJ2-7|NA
TGCGCCAGCATCCTGGCGCCAGGATCCTACGAGCAGTACTTC
CASILAPGSYEQYF
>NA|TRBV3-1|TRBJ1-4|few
TGTGCCAGCAGCCTCGTTCAGGCACCAACTAATGAAAAACTGTTTTTT
CASSLVQAPTNEKLFF
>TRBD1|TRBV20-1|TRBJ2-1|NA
TGCAGTGCTAGACGGACAGGGGGCTACAATGAGCAGTTCTTC
CSARRTGGYNEQFF
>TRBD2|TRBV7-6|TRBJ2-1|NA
TGTGCCAGCAGCTTTGATTTGGTCGGGCTCCTAGCGGGGGGGTCCTACAATGAGCAGTTCTTC
CASSFDLVGLLAGGSYNEQFF
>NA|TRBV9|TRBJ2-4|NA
TGTGCCAGCAGCGTAGCTCTAAGGGACATTCAGTACTTC
CASSVALRDIQYF
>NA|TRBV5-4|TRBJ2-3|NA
TGTGCCAGCAGCTTACGGCTTTCCGCAGATACGCAGTATTTT
CASSLRLSADTQYF
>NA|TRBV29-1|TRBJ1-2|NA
TGCAGCGTCGCAACAACCTTCTATGGCTACACCTTC
CSVATTFYGYTF
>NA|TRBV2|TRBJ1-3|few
TGTGCCAGCTCGATGTGGTTGCGCTCTGGAAACACCATATATTTT
CASSMWLRSGNTIYF
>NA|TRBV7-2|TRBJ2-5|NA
TGTGCCAGCAGCTTAGTCGTGGGGGGAGAGACCCAGTACTTC
CASSLVVGGETQYF
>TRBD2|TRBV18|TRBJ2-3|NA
TGTGCCAGCTCACCACCGATTAGCGGGGAACCCACAGATACGCAGTATTTT
CASSPPISGEPTDTQYF
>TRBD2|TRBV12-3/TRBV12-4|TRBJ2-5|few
TGTGCCAGCAGCAAAGCGGGATTTCAAGAGACCCAGTACTTC
CASSKAGFQETQYF
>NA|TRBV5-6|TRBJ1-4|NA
TGTGCCAGCAGCCCACAGGCAACTAATGAAAAACTGTTTTTT
CASSPQATNEKLFF
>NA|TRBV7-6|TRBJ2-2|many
TGTGCCAGCAGCTTAGGGACAGCCTATTACACCGGGGAGCTGTTTTTT
CASSLGTAYYTGELFF
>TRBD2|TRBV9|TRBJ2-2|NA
TGTGCCAGCAGAATTAGGGAGGGCGTGGGTCCCGGGGAGCTGTTTTTT
CASRIREGVGPGELFF
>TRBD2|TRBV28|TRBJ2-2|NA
TGTGCCAGCTGGGGTAGCGGGAGGACTACCGGGGAGCTGTTTTTT
CASWGSGRTTGELFF
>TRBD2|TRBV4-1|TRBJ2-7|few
TGCGCCAGCAGCCAAGATTCGGGGCAGCCGGGACTAGCGGGAGGCCGCTCCTACGAGCAGTACTTC
CASSQDSGQPGLAGGRSYEQYF
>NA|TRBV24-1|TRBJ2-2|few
TGTGCCACCAGCCAGAAATTCCCCCCCGGGGAGCTGTTTTTT
CATSQKFPPGELFF
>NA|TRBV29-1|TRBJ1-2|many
TGCAGCGTTGAGGGCAGACGGGGCTACACCTTC
CSVEGRRGYTF
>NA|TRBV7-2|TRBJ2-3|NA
TGTGCCAGCAGCCCCCTGGGGGGGCTTCTAACAGATACGCAGTATTTT
CASSPLGGLLTDTQYF
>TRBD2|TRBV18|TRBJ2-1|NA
TGTGCCAGCTCACCGGGTGTAACGGGGGGGTCCTACAATGAGCAGTTCTTC
CASSPGVTGGSYNEQFF
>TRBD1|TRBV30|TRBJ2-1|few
TGTGCCTGGACAGGGGGCAATGAGCAGTTCTTC
CAWTGGNEQFF
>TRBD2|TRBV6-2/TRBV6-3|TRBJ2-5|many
TGTGCCAGCATGGCCATGGGGAGGGGTAGTGGGGAGACCCAGTACTTC
CASMAMGRGSGETQYF
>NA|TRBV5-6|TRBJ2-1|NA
TGTGCCAGCAGCTTGTATCAGCCAGGGAGATTCAATGAGCAGTTCTTC
CASSLYQPGRFNEQFF
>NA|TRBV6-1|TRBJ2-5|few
TGTGCCAGCAGTGGTCAGGGGTCCCCGGCCGGGGCCCAGTACTTC
CASSGQGSPAGAQYF
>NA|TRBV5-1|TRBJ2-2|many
TGCGCCAGCAGCTTAAGACAGGACGGGGAGCTGTTTTTT
CASSLRQDGELFF
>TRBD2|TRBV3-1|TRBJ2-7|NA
TGTGCCAGCAGCGCGGGACTAGGGGCGTCCGAGCAGTACTTC
CASSAGLGASEQYF
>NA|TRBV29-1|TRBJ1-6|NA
TGCAGCGTTGGGGACACGGGTCGTTCACCCCTCCACTTT
CSVGDTGRSPLHF
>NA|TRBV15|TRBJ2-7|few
TGTGCCACCAGCAGAGATCTAGACACCTACGAGCAGTACTTC
CATSRDLDTYEQYF
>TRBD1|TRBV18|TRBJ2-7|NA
TGTGCCAGCTCCCCCCTCGGGACAGGGGAAAACGAGCAGTACTTC
CASSPLGTGENEQYF
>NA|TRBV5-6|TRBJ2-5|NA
TGTGCCAGCAGCGGCGGTTGGGCTACTCTCTACCAAGAGACCCAGTACTTC
CASSGGWATLYQETQYF
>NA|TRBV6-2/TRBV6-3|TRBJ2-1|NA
TGTGCCAGCAGTATGTTGGGTGCCGCGGCTACCTACAATGAGCAGTTCTTC
CASSMLGAAATYNEQFF
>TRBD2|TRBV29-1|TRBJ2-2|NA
TGCAGCGTTGCGGGAGGGCCCGGGGAGCTGTTTTTT
CSVAGGPGELFF
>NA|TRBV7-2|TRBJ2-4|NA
TGTGCCAGCAGCGTGAGATCCGTACCCAAAAACATTCAGTACTTC
CASSVRSVPKNIQYF
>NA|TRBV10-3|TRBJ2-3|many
TGTGCCATCAGTCAAGCAGATACGCAGTATTTT
CAISQADTQYF
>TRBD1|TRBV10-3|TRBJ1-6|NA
TGTGCCATCAGTGATCGGGACAGCGGTAATTCACCCCTCCACTTT
CAISDRDSGNSPLHF
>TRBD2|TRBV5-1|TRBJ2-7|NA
TGCGCCAGCAGCGAGCTAGCGGGAGCGTACTACGAGCAGTACTTC
CASSELAGAYYEQYF
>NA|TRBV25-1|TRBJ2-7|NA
TGTGCCAGCAGTGAGGCAAGCTCCTACGAGCAGTACTTC
CASSEASSYEQYF
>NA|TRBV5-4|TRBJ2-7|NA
TGTGCCAGCAGCGCGCGGGACGGCCGGCTCGAGCAGTACTTC
CASSARDGRLEQYF
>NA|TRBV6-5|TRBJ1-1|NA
TGTGCCAGCGGATCACGGGGTACTGAAGCTTTCTTT
CASGSRGTEAFF
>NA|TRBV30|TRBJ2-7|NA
TGTGCCTGCCTCCTCCAGGGTCACAGCTCCTACGAGCAGTACTTC
CACLLQGHSSYEQYF